Below are 27 T cell receptor beta chains sequenced from a single sample in a study of T cell responses to AZD1222 COVID-19 vaccine. Produced via immunoSEQ multiplex PCR; TCRdb's table is partial and in-frame only. Here the sample spans 200,000 or so clones, around 94% being singletons. The specimen was peripheral blood, collected on day 0 of AZD1222 vaccination. These TCRs come from an adult in good health.

The CDR3 here is CASHPGTSGDAGELFF. CDR3 sequence (DNA): TGTGCCAGCCATCCCGGGACTAGCGGGGACGCCGGGGAGCTGTTTTTT. The rearrangement uses TRBV5-4 and TRBJ2-2; 13 nucleotides align to TRBD2. Trimming at V came to 7 bases and at J to 6 bases, leaving 9 bases not matched to a gene. The CDR3 spans 16 residues. Germline V CDR1 and CDR2: SGHNT, YYREEE (reference sequence).

In this sample, this clone turned up once. The chain uses TRBV28 and TRBJ2-7; TRBD1 aligns across 9 bases. The V segment lost 6 bases and the J segment 1 base; nucleotides outside the gene matches: 4. Germline loops: CDR1 MDHEN, CDR2 SYDVKM. The CDR3 spans 14 residues. In DNA form, the CDR3 reads TGTGCCAGCAGCCCCGGGACAGGGTCCTACGAGCAGTACTTC. Protein: CASSPGTGSYEQYF.

This chain links TRBV7-6 with TRBJ1-3; D call uncertain. CDR1 SGHVS and CDR2 FNYEAQ come from the germline V gene. The germline V and J ends were trimmed by 2 bases and 8 bases, with 7 bases remaining between them. The CDR3 spans 12 residues. The CDR3 sequence: CASSLSQDTIYF. DNA for the CDR3: TGTGCCAGCAGCTTATCCCAGGACACCATATATTTT.

The chain recombines TRBV3-1 (or the pseudogene TRBV3-2) with TRBJ1-1; the match to TRBD1 covers 7 bases. The V gene end was trimmed by 1 base and the J gene end by 6 bases; junction bases not matched to a gene: 2. The CDR3 is made up of 13 amino acids. Germline V gene data show CDR1 as LGHDT and CDR2 as YNNKEL (reference sequence). As DNA, the CDR3 is TGTGCCAGCAGCCAAGGCAGGGGGTCTGAAGCTTTCTTT. Protein product: CASSQGRGSEAFF.

The chain carries TRBV2 and TRBJ2-3; D ambiguous. This CDR3 spans 12 amino acids. Germline CDR1 and CDR2: SNHLY and FYNNEI. V dropped 5 bases and J dropped 4 bases, with 7 bases sitting between them. The CDR3 region has the DNA TGTGCCAGCAGTCAACGTCCAGATACGCAGTATTTT. Its protein is CASSQRPDTQYF.

The chain couples TRBV5-1 to TRBJ1-1, with a tentative D call TRBD1 (5 bases). The germline V gene has CDR1 SGHRS and CDR2 YFSETQ. This CDR3 comprises 15 residues. V dropped 0 bases and J dropped 3 bases, with 12 bases sitting between them. CDR3 bases: TGCGCCAGCAGCTTGGAGCGGGTAGGGGACACTGAAGCTTTCTTT. Amino acid sequence: CASSLERVGDTEAFF.

The chain has TRBV1 and TRBJ1-4; TRBD1 is taken as the D call from the table, unchecked against the DNA. TRBV1 is noted as a pseudogene. The CDR3 covers 19 residues. CDR3 protein: CTSSPPTGTGVLSNEKLFF. In DNA form, the CDR3 reads TGCACCAGCAGCCCCCCTACCGGGACAGGGGTTCTATCGAATGAAAAACTGTTTTTT.

The chain couples TRBV5-1 to TRBJ2-1, with 11 bases identical to TRBD2. The germline V gene encodes CDR1 SGHRS and CDR2 YFSETQ. V trimming: 7 bases; J trimming: 7 bases; junction bases outside the gene matches: 10. This CDR3 comprises 15 residues. CDR3 sequence (DNA): TGCGCCAGCCGCGTAGCGGGAGGGCCGGGGAATGAGCAGTTCTTC. Amino acid sequence: CASRVAGGPGNEQFF.

The rearrangement joins TRBV5-6 to TRBJ2-2, with unresolved D. Germline values: CDR1 SGHDT, CDR2 YYEEEE. This CDR3 has 15 residues. Trimming took off 1 base at V and 7 bases at J, with 14 bases between the two ends. The CDR3 region has the DNA TGTGCCAGCAGCTTGAGTTGGTCGATGGTCGGGGAGCTGTTTTTT. Translating it yields CASSLSWSMVGELFF.

The chain links TRBV6-1 to TRBJ2-7, with D tentatively TRBD1 or TRBD2 (5 bases each). The germline CDR1 and CDR2 sequences are MNHNS and SASEGT. Deletions cut 2 bases from V and 7 bases from J, with 9 bases between. This CDR3 has 12 residues. CDR3 nucleotide sequence: TGTGCCAGCAGTGAACATTGGGGGGAGCAGTACTTC. This encodes CASSEHWGEQYF.

The genes are TRBV12-3 or TRBV12-4 and TRBJ1-6; unclear D gene. V shed 4 bases and J shed 6 bases, with 4 bases lying between them. The CDR3 is 12 amino acids. The CDR3 DNA reads as TGTGCCAGCAGTTCTGGTAATTCACCCCTCCACTTT. Amino acids: CASSSGNSPLHF.

The J gene is TRBJ2-7, the V gene TRBV27; 11 positions agree with TRBD2. Germline V gene lookup returns CDR1 MNHEY and CDR2 SMNVEV (reference sequence). V was pared by 3 bases and J by 3 bases, with 1 base of the junction left unmatched. The CDR3 has 14 residues. CDR3 DNA: TGTGCCAGCAGTTTGACTAGCGGGATCTACGAGCAGTACTTC. This sequence encodes CASSLTSGIYEQYF.

This chain uses TRBV7-9 with TRBJ1-5; no clear D gene. The germline V gene has CDR1 SEHNR and CDR2 FQNEAQ (reference sequence). The CDR3 has 14 residues. V was cut by 5 bases and J by 6 bases, with 14 bases left in between. CDR3 nucleotide sequence: TGTGCCAGCAGCCTCGGAGGGTCCCGTCAGCCCCAGCATTTT. The encoded protein is CASSLGGSRQPQHF.

This clone has a handful of counts. The DNA of the CDR3 is TGTGCCAGTAGTATGGCCGGGCACACCGGGGAGCTGTTTTTT. This codes for CASSMAGHTGELFF. The V gene is TRBV19, the J gene TRBJ2-2; no firm D call. V lost 3 bases, J lost 3 bases, and 8 bases lay in between. This CDR3 contains 14 residues. The germline V gene has CDR1 LNHDA and CDR2 SQIVND (reference sequence).

This chain links TRBV5-4 with TRBJ1-1, with 8 nucleotides matching TRBD1. The CDR3 sequence is 14 residues long. J lost 0 bases, V lost 5 bases, and 3 bases had no gene match. The germline CDR1 and CDR2 sequences are SGHNT and YYREEE (reference sequence). The CDR3 nucleotides are TGTGCCAGCAGACTGGACAGGGTGAACACTGAAGCTTTCTTT. Its translation is CASRLDRVNTEAFF.

On this clone itself: One end of the junction does not line up with germline, which may come from a read error. The chain joins TRBV7-2 to TRBJ2-3, with D unresolved. Germline lookup yields CDR1 SGHTA and CDR2 FQGNSA. The CDR3 is made up of 13 amino acids. Here the CDR3 DNA reads TGTGCCAGCAGCGAAGAGCCCCGAGGTTGGGTGAATTTT. Translating it yields CASSEEPRGWVNF.

The chain employs TRBV6-1 and TRBJ1-4; D uncertain. V lost 1 base to trimming and J lost 7 bases, with 13 bases between them. From germline, CDR1 is MNHNS and CDR2 SASEGT. This CDR3 spans 15 amino acids. Here the CDR3 DNA reads TGTGCCAGCAGTGAAGTTCGCGCCGCCGGTGAAAAACTGTTTTTT. Its protein product is CASSEVRAAGEKLFF.

The V call is TRBV4-1, the J call TRBJ1-6, with D perhaps TRBD1 (5 bases). The CDR3 covers 16 residues. Germline lookup yields CDR1 MGHRA and CDR2 YSYEKL. V was shortened by 3 bases and J by 3 bases, with 12 bases between the two germline ends. The CDR3 DNA follows: TGCGCCAGCAGCCAGGACGGGGGAGTCTATAATTCACCCCTCCACTTT. Protein product: CASSQDGGVYNSPLHF.

V gene TRBV12-3 or TRBV12-4 combines with J gene TRBJ1-6; tentatively, D is TRBD1 (6 bases). V lost 2 bases, J lost 12 bases, and 11 bases lay in between. This CDR3 comprises 13 residues. CDR3 sequence (DNA): TGTGCCAGCAGTTTAAGGACAGCAAAACCCCTCCACTTT. This sequence encodes CASSLRTAKPLHF.

The chain has TRBV6-5 and TRBJ2-7; D gene uncertain. V was cut by 4 bases and J by 4 bases, with 8 bases left in between. Germline CDR1 MNHEY, CDR2 SVGAGI. There are 12 residues in the CDR3. The CDR3 protein is CASSSTDYEQYF. As DNA, the CDR3 is TGTGCCAGCAGTTCGACCGATTACGAGCAGTACTTC.

The chain uses TRBV19 and TRBJ1-1; 8 nucleotides agree with TRBD1. Losses at the gene ends were 4 bases for V and 0 bases for J; bases not matched to a gene: 7. This CDR3 spans 16 amino acids. Germline-derived CDR1 and CDR2 are LNHDA and SQIVND (reference sequence). The CDR3 reads CASSTPTGVLNTEAFF. In DNA form, the CDR3 reads TGTGCCAGTAGTACCCCGACAGGGGTACTGAACACTGAAGCTTTCTTT.

The chain uses TRBV15 and TRBJ2-1; 7 bases agree with TRBD1. This CDR3 region has 14 residues. Germline lookup yields CDR1 LNHNV and CDR2 YYDKDF (reference sequence). V lost 2 bases and J lost 4; bases outside the gene matches: 2. As DNA, the CDR3 is TGTGCCACCAGCAGAAAGGGACAGTACAATGAGCAGTTCTTC. Translation gives CATSRKGQYNEQFF.

The V call is TRBV5-4, the J call TRBJ2-7; D is perhaps TRBD1 (6 bases). The CDR3 has 14 residues. From germline, CDR1 is SGHNT and CDR2 YYREEE (reference sequence). Trimming pared 3 bases from V and 4 bases from J, leaving 14 bases between. In nucleotides, the CDR3 is TGTGCCAGCAGCTGGGAGAACGACAGGTACGAGCAGTACTTC. It translates to CASSWENDRYEQYF.

The chain carries TRBV7-2 and TRBJ1-4; D call uncertain. The CDR3 is 13 residues long. V dropped 5 bases and J dropped 13 bases, with 17 bases sitting between them. Germline V gene lookup returns CDR1 SGHTA and CDR2 FQGNSA. The CDR3 nucleotides are TGTGCCAGCAGCCAACCTCCGGGGAAGGGACTGTTTTTT. Translation gives CASSQPPGKGLFF.

The genes are TRBV19 and TRBJ2-7; 8 bases map to TRBD1. There are 12 residues in the CDR3. Germline CDR1 is LNHDA and CDR2 is SQIVND (reference sequence). V shed 6 bases and J 6 bases; nucleotides not matched to a gene: 4. The CDR3 sequence: CASSWDRREQYF. CDR3 DNA sequence: TGTGCCAGTAGCTGGGACAGGCGCGAGCAGTACTTC. Complete variable domain (other parts from reference TRBV19 and TRBJ2-7): DGGITQSPKYLFRKEGQNVTLSCEQNLNHDAMYWYRQDPGQGLRLIYYSQIVNDFQKGDIAEGYSVSREKKESFPLTVTSAQKNPTAFYLCASSWDRREQYFGPGTRLTVT.

This clone was seen a few times. Written as DNA, the CDR3 is TGTGCCAGCAGCCCCCTATTGCCCGGGGAGCTGTTTTTT. Its protein is CASSPLLPGELFF. This chain uses TRBV3-1 (or the pseudogene TRBV3-2) with TRBJ2-2; D call uncertain. Trimming stripped 4 bases from V and 6 bases from J, with 9 bases between. In germline, CDR1 is LGHDT, CDR2 YNNKEL (reference sequence). This CDR3 comprises 13 residues.

A note on this clone: This same CDR3 is encoded by further DNA sequences in the sample. V usage is TRBV5-4 and J usage is TRBJ1-2; 10 nucleotides line up with TRBD1. The CDR3 is 14 residues long. The V gene end was trimmed by 4 bases and the J gene end by 2 bases; junction bases not matched to a gene: 2. From germline, CDR1 is SGHNT and CDR2 YYREEE (reference sequence). CDR3 sequence reads: CASSLDRGNYGYTF. CDR3 nucleotides: TGTGCCAGCAGCCTGGACAGGGGGAACTATGGCTACACCTTC.